This TCR beta chain was identified in a study of cytomegalovirus exposure and HLA in healthy donors. Whole-study context: Earlier results showed approximately 120 million unique TCR beta sequences derived from approximately 170 million T cells. From HLA-typed donors, an early data release held approximately 85 million unique TCRs. Study-level results: It was reportedly the case that the classifier diagnosed cytomegalovirus status with high specificity and sensitivity. Overall, 164 TCR beta chains were annotated as cytomegalovirus-associated.

Germline CDR1 GTSNPN, CDR2 SVGIG (reference sequence). V dropped 0 bases and J dropped 5; count of bases not matched to a gene: 1. The CDR3 consists of 14 residues. The PCR employed 60 Vbeta primers together with 13 Jbeta primers. Profiling relied on immunoSEQ multiplex PCR, and the TCRdb table lists in-frame clones only, not all of them. The repertoire holds about 170,000 clones, with approximately 71% as singletons. Concerning this clone: Its antigen remains unidentified.

This clonotype was obtained from a girl aged 5-17 years in good health and CMV-seronegative. The chain carries TRBV30 and TRBJ1-4; 9 bases agree with TRBD1. Specimen: PBMCs. The CDR3 DNA reads TGTGCCTGGAGTGTAGGGACAGGGAATGAAAAACTGTTTTTT. This gives the protein CAWSVGTGNEKLFF. The full variable domain, in which reference TRBV30 and TRBJ1-4 provide the parts outside the CDR3, is SQTIHQWPATLVQPVGSPLSLECTVEGTSNPNLYWYRQAAGRGLQLLFYSVGIGQISSEVPQNLSASRPQDRQFILSSKKLLLSDSGFYLCAWSVGTGNEKLFFGSGTQLSVL.